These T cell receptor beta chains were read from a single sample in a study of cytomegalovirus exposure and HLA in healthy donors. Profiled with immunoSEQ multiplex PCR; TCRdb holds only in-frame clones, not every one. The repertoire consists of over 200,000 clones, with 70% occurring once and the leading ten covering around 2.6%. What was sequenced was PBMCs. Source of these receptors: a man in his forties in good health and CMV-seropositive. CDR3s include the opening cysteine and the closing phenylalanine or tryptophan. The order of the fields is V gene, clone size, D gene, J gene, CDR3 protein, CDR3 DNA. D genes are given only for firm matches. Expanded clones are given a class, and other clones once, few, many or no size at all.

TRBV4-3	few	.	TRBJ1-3	CASSQEPGLSGNTIYF	TGCGCCAGCAGCCAAGAACCGGGACTCTCTGGAAACACCATATATTTT
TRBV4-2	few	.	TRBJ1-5	CASSQGGAPQHF	TGTGCCAGCAGCCAGGGGGGGGCACCCCAGCATTTT
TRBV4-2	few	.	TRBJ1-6	CASSLEDTTRPLHF	TGTGCCAGCAGCCTCGAGGACACCACCAGGCCCCTCCACTTT
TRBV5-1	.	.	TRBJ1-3	CASSADMTGNTIYF	TGCGCCAGCAGCGCGGACATGACTGGAAACACCATATATTTT
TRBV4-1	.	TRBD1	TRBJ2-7	CASSQLQGIKREQYF	TGCGCCAGCAGCCAACTACAGGGGATAAAACGCGAGCAGTACTTC
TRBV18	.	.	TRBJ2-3	CASSPTAPSTDTQYF	TGTGCCAGCTCACCAACAGCCCCTAGCACAGATACGCAGTATTTT
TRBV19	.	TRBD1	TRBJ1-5	CASSIQRGGYSNQPQHF	TGTGCCAGTAGTATACAACGAGGGGGCTATAGCAATCAGCCCCAGCATTTT
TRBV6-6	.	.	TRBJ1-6	CASSYSTGRVNSPLHF	TGTGCCAGCAGTTACTCGACGGGCAGGGTTAATTCACCCCTCCACTTT
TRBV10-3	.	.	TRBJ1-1	CACTGGTEAFF	TGTGCCTGCACGGGAGGCACTGAAGCTTTCTTT
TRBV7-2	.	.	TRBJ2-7	CASSLVQGGSYEQYF	TGTGCCAGCAGCTTAGTGCAGGGGGGTTCGTACGAGCAGTACTTC
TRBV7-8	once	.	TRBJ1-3	CASSLVTGDGWFGNTIYF	TGTGCCAGCAGCTTAGTTACGGGGGATGGATGGTTTGGAAACACCATATATTTT
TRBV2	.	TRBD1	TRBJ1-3	CAIGSGTGVDTIYF	TGTGCCATCGGCTCCGGGACAGGGGTGGACACCATATATTTT
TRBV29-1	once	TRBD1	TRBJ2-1	CSAAGTGVNEQFF	TGCAGCGCTGCCGGGACAGGGGTCAATGAGCAGTTCTTC
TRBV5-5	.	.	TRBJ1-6	CASSGGMNNNSPLHF	TGTGCCAGCAGCGGGGGCATGAACAATAATTCACCCCTCCACTTT
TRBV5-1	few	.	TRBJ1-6	CASSLDRLENSPLHF	TGCGCCAGCAGCTTGGACAGGCTAGAGAATTCACCCCTCCACTTT
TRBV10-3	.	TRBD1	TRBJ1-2	CAISQNTGTGSNYGYTF	TGTGCCATCAGTCAAAACACCGGGACAGGGTCTAACTATGGCTACACCTTC
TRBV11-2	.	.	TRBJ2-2	CASLGVGGAGELFF	TGTGCCAGCCTAGGGGTGGGGGGAGCCGGGGAGCTGTTTTTT
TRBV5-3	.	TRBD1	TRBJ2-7	CARSYPGTGREQYF	TGTGCCAGAAGTTATCCCGGGACAGGGCGCGAGCAGTACTTC
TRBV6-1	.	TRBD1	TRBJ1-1	CASSEGDRLNTEAFF	TGTGCCAGCAGTGAAGGGGACAGACTGAACACTGAAGCTTTCTTT
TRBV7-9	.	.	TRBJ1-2	CASSLYRNYGYTF	TGTGCCAGCAGCTTATACCGGAACTATGGCTACACCTTC
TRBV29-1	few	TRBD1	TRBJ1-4	CSVEAGGTEKLFF	TGCAGCGTTGAGGCAGGGGGCACTGAAAAACTGTTTTTT
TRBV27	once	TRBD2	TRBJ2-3	CASSLGGALSTDTQYF	TGTGCCAGCAGTCTCGGGGGGGCGCTGAGCACAGATACGCAGTATTTT
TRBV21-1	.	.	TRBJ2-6	CASSKVRHTSISGANVLTF	TGTGCCAGCAGCAAAGTTCGTCACACGTCGATCTCTGGGGCCAACGTCCTGACTTTC
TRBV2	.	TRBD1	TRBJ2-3	CASKRDRGAFDTQYF	TGTGCCAGCAAGCGGGACAGGGGAGCTTTTGATACGCAGTATTTT
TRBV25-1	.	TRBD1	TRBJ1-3	CASQTGASGNTIYF	TGTGCCAGCCAAACAGGGGCCAGTGGAAACACCATATATTTT
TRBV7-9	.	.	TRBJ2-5	CASSLGDSFGSETQYF	TGTGCCAGCAGCCTAGGCGACAGTTTCGGTTCGGAGACCCAGTACTTC
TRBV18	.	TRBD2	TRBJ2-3	CASSPASGVRTDTQYF	TGTGCCAGCTCACCAGCTAGCGGGGTTCGCACAGATACGCAGTATTTT
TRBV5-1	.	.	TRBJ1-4	CASSPTGSTNEKLFF	TGCGCCAGCAGTCCTACAGGGTCAACTAATGAAAAACTGTTTTTT
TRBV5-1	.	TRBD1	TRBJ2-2	CASSLEGATGELFF	TGCGCCAGCAGCTTGGAGGGGGCCACCGGGGAGCTGTTTTTT
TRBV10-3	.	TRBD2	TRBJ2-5	CAISTYSGELIETQYF	TGTGCCATCAGTACCTATAGCGGGGAGTTAATAGAGACCCAGTACTTC
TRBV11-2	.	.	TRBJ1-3	CASSLVPYSGNTIYF	TGTGCCAGCAGCTTAGTTCCCTACTCTGGAAACACCATATATTTT
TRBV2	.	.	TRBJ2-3	CASSEADPGQVGLRTSTDTQYF	TGTGCCAGCAGTGAAGCTGACCCCGGCCAGGTCGGACTACGCACTAGCACAGATACGCAGTATTTT
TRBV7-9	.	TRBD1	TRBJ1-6	CASSPMGTGGGSLHF	TGTGCCAGCAGCCCTATGGGGACAGGGGGCGGATCCCTCCACTTT
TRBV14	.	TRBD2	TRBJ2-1	CASSRGGGLPLGNEQFF	TGTGCCAGCAGCCGGGGCGGGGGTCTCCCTCTGGGCAATGAGCAGTTCTTC
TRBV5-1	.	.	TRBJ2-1	CASSLNSWYNEQFF	TGCGCCAGCAGCTTGAACAGTTGGTACAATGAGCAGTTCTTC
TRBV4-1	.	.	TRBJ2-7	CASSHSPLGGPTYEQYF	TGCGCCAGCAGCCACTCCCCCCTGGGGGGACCTACCTACGAGCAGTACTTC
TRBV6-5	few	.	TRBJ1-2	CASSLSGDYGYTF	TGTGCCAGCAGTTTATCGGGAGACTATGGCTACACCTTC
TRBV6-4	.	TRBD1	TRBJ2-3	CASSPQGGTDTQYF	TGTGCCAGCTCCCCCCAGGGGGGCACAGATACGCAGTATTTT
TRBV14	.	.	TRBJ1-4	CASSPPGYRANEKLFF	TGTGCCAGCAGCCCCCCAGGGTATCGGGCTAATGAAAAACTGTTTTTT
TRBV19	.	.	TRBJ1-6	CATSSPLGHPSTYNSPLHF	TGTGCCACCTCTAGCCCCCTGGGACACCCGAGCACCTATAATTCACCCCTCCACTTT
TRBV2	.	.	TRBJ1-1	CASSVARTEANTEAFF	TGTGCCAGCAGTGTAGCCCGGACGGAGGCGAACACTGAAGCTTTCTTT
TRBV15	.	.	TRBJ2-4	CATSSLEGRENIQYF	TGTGCCACCAGCAGCTTAGAGGGCCGGGAAAACATTCAGTACTTC
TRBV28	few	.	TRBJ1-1	CASSLGREDTEAFF	TGTGCCAGCAGTTTAGGCAGGGAAGACACTGAAGCTTTCTTT
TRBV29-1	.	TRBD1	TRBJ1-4	CSVESGTGADEKLFF	TGCAGCGTTGAAAGTGGGACAGGGGCGGATGAAAAACTGTTTTTT
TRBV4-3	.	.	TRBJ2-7	CASSQDGQGLGDEQYF	TGCGCCAGCAGCCAAGATGGGCAGGGTTTAGGGGACGAGCAGTACTTC
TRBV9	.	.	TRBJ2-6	CASSVRGSGANVLTF	TGTGCCAGCAGCGTAAGGGGATCTGGGGCCAACGTCCTGACTTTC
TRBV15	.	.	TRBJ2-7	CATSRVGGEQYF	TGTGCCACCAGCAGAGTTGGGGGCGAGCAGTACTTC
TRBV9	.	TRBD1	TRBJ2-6	CASSVTGASTSGANVLTF	TGTGCCAGCAGCGTCACAGGGGCATCAACTTCTGGGGCCAACGTCCTGACTTTC